This TCR beta chain was found in a study of response to subunit inactivated influenza vaccine. TCRdb analysed the RT-PCR reads with MiXCR anew, one entry per CDR3 protein. The table lists under 200,000 distinct CDR3 sequences, roughly 11% of them singletons. This clonotype was seen more than once but under ten times. The sequences come from non-naive T cells sorted from PBMCs, collected roughly 45 days after vaccination. This clonotype was obtained from a man in his fifties or sixties who received an inactivated influenza vaccine.

As DNA, the CDR3 is TGTGCCAGCAGCCCAATCCCACAGCCAGTCGCTGAAGCTTTCTTT. This translates into CASSPIPQPVAEAFF. The rearrangement uses TRBV6-1 and TRBJ1-1; the D is unclear. Germline lookup yields CDR1 MNHNS and CDR2 SASEGT. V lost 6 bases, J lost 6 bases, and 20 bases lay in between. This CDR3 comprises 15 residues.